What follows is one T cell receptor (beta chain) and its context. These data come from a study of cytomegalovirus exposure and HLA in healthy donors. V dropped 3 bases and J dropped 7 bases, with 13 bases sitting between them. The CDR3 is 14 residues long. CDR1 is SGHTA, CDR2 FQGNSA, per germline. The PCR was carried out with 60 Vbeta primers and 13 Jbeta primers. Repertoires were generated with immunoSEQ multiplex PCR, while TCRdb's copy carries only in-frame clones and drops some. The sample yields 160,000 or so clones, roughly 77% seen once. The sequenced material came from PBMCs. The chain employs TRBV7-2 and TRBJ2-1, with D possibly TRBD1 on 6 matching bases. This clonotype was sampled from a man younger than 40 in good health and CMV-seropositive. The CDR3 loop reads CASSFGRGRNEQFF. The CDR3 bases are TGTGCCAGCAGCTTTGGCAGGGGTAGGAATGAGCAGTTCTTC.